Listed here is a single T cell receptor beta chain. Antigen: not known. A sample-barcoded 5' primer and a J-beta primer mix were used in a second PCR of roughly 7 to 12 cycles. TCRdb analysed the 5' RACE reads with MiXCR anew, one entry per CDR3 protein. The repertoire holds 800,000 or so distinct CDR3 sequences, with 20% to 25% as singletons. This record comes from a study of blood T cells in healthy people across ages. Study-wide background: Template switching retrieved approximately one barcoded beta molecule for each two T cells.

Study-wide points: Older age coincided with a roughly linear decline in TCR beta diversity per million T cells.

The CDR3 is 14 residues long. Trimming removed 0 bases from V and 4 bases from J, with 12 bases in between. From germline, CDR1 is DFQATT and CDR2 SNEGSKA (reference sequence). A further study also used this sample, focusing on T cells of mothers and their children. According to that study: In both related and unrelated pairs, TCR recombination output is shaped similarly by thymic selection.

Sequencing used blood. This TCR came from a boy aged 5-17 years in good health. The chain carries TRBV20-1 and TRBJ1-2; tentative D call: TRBD1 (6 bases). The CDR3 DNA reads as TGCAGTGCTAGAGAAAGAAAAGGGGGCTATGGCTACACCTTC. It yields the protein CSARERKGGYGYTF.